These 5 T cell receptor beta chains came from one sample sequenced in a study of beta chain features in type 1 diabetes (dated by TCRdb to 2016 to 2018). Library prep was done by the immunoSEQ multiplex PCR assay. The High Capacity cDNA Reverse Transcription Kit was used to reverse transcribe all of the isolated RNA, meaning that expressed TCRB transcripts were what got sequenced. Entries here come from immuneACCESS through TCRdb and include only in-frame sequences with V and J called. Some clones fail to appear in such tables; in the studies checked, an unresolved V gene covers under half of the shortfall, and the cause of the remainder is unknown. Here the sample has hundreds of thousands of clones; roughly a sixth occur a single time. Clones ranked in the top ten supply about 0.02% of the sample. The sequenced sample consisted of naive CD4+ T cells from blood. Read against the paper, the sample's cell subset or site label means: true naive CD4+ T cells. The receptors derive from a woman younger than 35 in good health.

This chain connects TRBV28 to TRBJ1-5; possible D gene TRBD1, 6 bases. The germline V and J ends were trimmed by 6 bases and 6 bases, with 18 bases remaining between them. Looked up from germline, CDR1 is MDHEN and CDR2 is SYDVKM. The CDR3 covers 15 residues. CDR3: CASSDLQGPGQPQHF. DNA of the CDR3: TGTGCCAGCAGCGACTTACAGGGACCGGGTCAGCCCCAGCATTTT.

The rearrangement joins TRBV5-1 to TRBJ2-7; 10 nucleotides agree with TRBD1. The CDR3 loop spans 15 amino acids. Germline CDR1 SGHRS, CDR2 YFSETQ. V trimming: 4 bases; J trimming: 6 bases; junction bases outside the gene matches: 10. The CDR3 region is CASSTEAGTGVEQYF. DNA of the CDR3: TGCGCCAGCAGCACAGAGGCCGGGACAGGGGTCGAGCAGTACTTC.

The rearrangement links TRBV14 to TRBJ2-1; D is undetermined. Trimming removed 2 bases from V and 0 bases from J, with 11 bases in between. Germline loops: CDR1 SGHDN, CDR2 FVKESK. CDR3 length equals 16 residues. CDR3 residues: CASSQNSGASYNEQFF. CDR3 nucleotide sequence: TGTGCCAGCAGCCAAAATTCCGGAGCCTCCTACAATGAGCAGTTCTTC. The variable domain in full, completed from reference TRBV14 and TRBJ2-1, reads EAGVTQFPSHSVIEKGQTVTLRCDPISGHDNLYWYRRVMGKEIKFLLHFVKESKQDESGMPNNRFLAERTGGTYSTLKVQPAELEDSGVYFCASSQNSGASYNEQFFGPGTRLTVL.

The chain is built from TRBV18 and TRBJ1-2; TRBD1 aligns across 9 bases. The CDR3 runs 14 residues. The ends lost 5 bases at V and 3 bases at J; junction bases unmatched: 4. CDR1 is KGHSH and CDR2 is LQKENI in the germline V gene. CDR3 loop: CASSSRQGDYGYTF. Here the CDR3 DNA reads TGTGCCAGCTCATCGAGACAGGGGGACTATGGCTACACCTTC.

The table lists this clone with a few counts. CDR3 in amino acids: CASSLGTGTSGNTIYF. The CDR3 DNA is TGTGCCAGCAGCTTAGGGACAGGGACTTCTGGAAACACCATATATTTT. The chain uses TRBV7-8 and TRBJ1-3; TRBD1 matches 8 bases. The CDR3 loop spans 16 amino acids. The V gene end was trimmed by 1 base and the J gene end by 1 base; junction bases not matched to a gene: 3. Germline V gene data show CDR1 as SGHVS and CDR2 as FQNEAQ.